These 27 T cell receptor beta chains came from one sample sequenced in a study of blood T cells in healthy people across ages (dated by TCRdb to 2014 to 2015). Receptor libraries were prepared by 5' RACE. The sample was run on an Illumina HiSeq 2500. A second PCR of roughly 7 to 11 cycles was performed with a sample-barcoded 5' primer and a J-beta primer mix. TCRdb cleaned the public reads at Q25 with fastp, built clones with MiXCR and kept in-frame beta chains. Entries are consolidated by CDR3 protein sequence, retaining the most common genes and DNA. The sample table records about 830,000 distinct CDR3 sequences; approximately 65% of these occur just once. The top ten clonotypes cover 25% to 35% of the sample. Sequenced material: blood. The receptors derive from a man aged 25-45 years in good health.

The CDR3 loop is CATGGQGSNGYTF. The CDR3 coding sequence is TGTGCCACAGGGGGGCAGGGAAGTAATGGCTACACCTTC. This chain connects TRBV10-3 to TRBJ1-2, with TRBD1 identical over 7 bases. V lost 10 bases and J lost 6; bases outside the gene matches: 11. Germline assignment: CDR1 ENHRY and CDR2 SYGVKD. The CDR3 extends over 13 amino acids.

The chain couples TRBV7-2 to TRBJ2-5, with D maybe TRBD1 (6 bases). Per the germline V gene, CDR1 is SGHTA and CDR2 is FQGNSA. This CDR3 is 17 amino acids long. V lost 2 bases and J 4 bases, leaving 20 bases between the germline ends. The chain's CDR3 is CASSLNWAGVGGETQYF. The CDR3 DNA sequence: TGTGCCAGCAGCTTAAACTGGGCAGGGGTAGGTGGAGAGACCCAGTACTTC.

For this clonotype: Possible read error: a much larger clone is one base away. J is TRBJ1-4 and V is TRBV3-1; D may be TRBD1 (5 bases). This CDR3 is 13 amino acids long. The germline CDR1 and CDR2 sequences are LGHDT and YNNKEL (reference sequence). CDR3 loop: CASSQRGNEELFF. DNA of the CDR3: TGTGCCAGCAGCCAAAGGGGCAATGAAGAACTGTTTTTT.

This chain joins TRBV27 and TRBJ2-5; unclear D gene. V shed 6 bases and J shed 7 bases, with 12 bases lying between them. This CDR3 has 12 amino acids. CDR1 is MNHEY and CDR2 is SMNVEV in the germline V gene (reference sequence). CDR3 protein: CASRRWEGTQYF. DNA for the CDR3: TGTGCCAGCAGACGGTGGGAAGGGACCCAGTACTTC.

Here the CDR3 DNA reads TGCAGCGCCGCCGGGGGTGCTAACTATGGCTACACCTTC. This codes for CSAAGGANYGYTF. The chain joins TRBV29-1 to TRBJ1-2, with a weak D call TRBD1 (5 bases). Trimming left V 7 bases short and J 0 bases short, with 12 bases between. This CDR3 spans 13 amino acids. The germline CDR1 and CDR2 sequences are SQVTM and ANQGSEA.

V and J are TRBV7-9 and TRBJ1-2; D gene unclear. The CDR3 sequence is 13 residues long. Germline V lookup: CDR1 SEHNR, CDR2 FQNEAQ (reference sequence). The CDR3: CAVQVGELYGYTF. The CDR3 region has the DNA TGTGCAGTTCAAGTTGGGGAGCTCTATGGCTACACCTTC.

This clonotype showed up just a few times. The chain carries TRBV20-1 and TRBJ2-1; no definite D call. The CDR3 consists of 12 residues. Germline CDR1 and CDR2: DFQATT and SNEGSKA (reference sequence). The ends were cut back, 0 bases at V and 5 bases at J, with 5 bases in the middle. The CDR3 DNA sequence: TGCAGTGCTAGAGATCATAACAATGAGCAGTTCTTC. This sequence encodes CSARDHNNEQFF.

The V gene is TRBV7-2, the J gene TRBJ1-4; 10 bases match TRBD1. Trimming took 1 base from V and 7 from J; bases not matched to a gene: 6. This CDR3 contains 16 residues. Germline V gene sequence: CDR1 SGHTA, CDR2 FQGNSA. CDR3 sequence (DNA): TGTGCCAGCAGCTTAGGTCCGGGACAGGGGAGTGAAAAACTGTTTTTT. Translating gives CASSLGPGQGSEKLFF. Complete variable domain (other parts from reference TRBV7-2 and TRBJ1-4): GAGVSQSPSNKVTEKGKDVELRCDPISGHTALYWYRQSLGQGLEFLIYFQGNSAPDKSGLPSDRFSAERTGGSVSTLTIQRTQQEDSAVYLCASSLGPGQGSEKLFFGSGTQLSVL.

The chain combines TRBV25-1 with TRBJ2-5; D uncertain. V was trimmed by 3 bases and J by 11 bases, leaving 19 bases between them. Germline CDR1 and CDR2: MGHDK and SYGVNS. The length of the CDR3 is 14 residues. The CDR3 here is CASSDRAGGYGQYF. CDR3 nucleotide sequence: TGTGCCAGCAGTGATAGGGCAGGCGGCTACGGGCAGTACTTC.

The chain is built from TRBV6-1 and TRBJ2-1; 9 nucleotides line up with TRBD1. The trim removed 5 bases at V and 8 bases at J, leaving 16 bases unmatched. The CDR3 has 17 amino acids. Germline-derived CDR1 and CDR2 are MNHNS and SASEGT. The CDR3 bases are TGTGCCAGCAGTCCCAACACCGCAGACAGGGGGAGGGATGAGCAGTTCTTC. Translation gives CASSPNTADRGRDEQFF.

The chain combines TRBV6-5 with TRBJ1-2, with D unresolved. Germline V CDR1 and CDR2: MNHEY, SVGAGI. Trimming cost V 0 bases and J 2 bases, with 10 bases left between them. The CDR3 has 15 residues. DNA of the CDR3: TGTGCCAGCAGTTACTCAGGGTTCAGGAACTATGGCTACACCTTC. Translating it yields CASSYSGFRNYGYTF.

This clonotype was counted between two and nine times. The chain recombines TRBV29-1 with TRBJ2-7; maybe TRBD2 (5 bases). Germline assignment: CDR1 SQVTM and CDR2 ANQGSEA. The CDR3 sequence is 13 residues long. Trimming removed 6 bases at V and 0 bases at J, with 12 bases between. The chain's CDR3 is CSVAGVLSYEQYF. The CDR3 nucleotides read TGCAGCGTAGCCGGGGTGCTCTCCTACGAGCAGTACTTC.

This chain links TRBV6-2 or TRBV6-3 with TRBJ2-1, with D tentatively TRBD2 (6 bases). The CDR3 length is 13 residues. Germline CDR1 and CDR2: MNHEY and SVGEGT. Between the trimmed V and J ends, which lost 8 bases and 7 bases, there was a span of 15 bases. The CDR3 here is CASRPGERNEQFF. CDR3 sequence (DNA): TGTGCCAGCCGGCCGGGGGAGAGGAATGAGCAGTTCTTC.

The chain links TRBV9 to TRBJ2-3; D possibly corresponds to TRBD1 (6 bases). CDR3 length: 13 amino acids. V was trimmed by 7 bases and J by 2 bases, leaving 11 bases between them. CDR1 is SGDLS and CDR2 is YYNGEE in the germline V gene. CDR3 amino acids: CASRDTNTDTQYF. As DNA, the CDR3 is TGTGCCAGCCGGGACACCAACACAGATACGCAGTATTTT.

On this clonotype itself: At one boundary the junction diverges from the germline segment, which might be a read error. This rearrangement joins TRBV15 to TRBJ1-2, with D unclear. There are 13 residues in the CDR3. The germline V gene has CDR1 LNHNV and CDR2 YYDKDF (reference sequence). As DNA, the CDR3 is TGTGCCTCCAGCAGAGCTGGGATTTGGAGCTACACCTTC. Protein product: CASSRAGIWSYTF.

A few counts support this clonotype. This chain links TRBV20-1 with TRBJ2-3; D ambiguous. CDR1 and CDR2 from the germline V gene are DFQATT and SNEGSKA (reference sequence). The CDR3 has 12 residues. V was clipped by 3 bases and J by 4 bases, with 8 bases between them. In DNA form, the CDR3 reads TGCAGTGCTAGTTCTAGTTCAGATACGCAGTATTTT. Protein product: CSASSSSDTQYF.

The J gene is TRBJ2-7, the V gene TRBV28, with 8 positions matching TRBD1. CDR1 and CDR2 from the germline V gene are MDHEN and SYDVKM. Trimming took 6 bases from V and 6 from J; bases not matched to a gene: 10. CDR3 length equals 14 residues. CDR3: CASRTGQAKAEQYF. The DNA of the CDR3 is TGTGCCAGCAGGACGGGACAGGCAAAGGCCGAGCAGTACTTC.

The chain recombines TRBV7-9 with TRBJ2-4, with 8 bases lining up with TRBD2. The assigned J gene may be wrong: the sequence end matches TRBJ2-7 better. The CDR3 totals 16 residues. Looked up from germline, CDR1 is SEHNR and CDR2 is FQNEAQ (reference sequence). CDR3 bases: TGTGCCAGCAGCTTAGTGGGCAGCGGGGGTCCCTACGAGCAGTACTTC. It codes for CASSLVGSGGPYEQYF.

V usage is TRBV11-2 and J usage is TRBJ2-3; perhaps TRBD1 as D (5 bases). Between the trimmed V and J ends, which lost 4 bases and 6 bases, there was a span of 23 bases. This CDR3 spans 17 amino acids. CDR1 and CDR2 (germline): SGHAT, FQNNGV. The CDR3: CASSSLGQALSSDTQYF. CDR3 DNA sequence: TGTGCCAGCAGCTCCCTAGGACAAGCCCTTAGTTCGGATACGCAGTATTTT.

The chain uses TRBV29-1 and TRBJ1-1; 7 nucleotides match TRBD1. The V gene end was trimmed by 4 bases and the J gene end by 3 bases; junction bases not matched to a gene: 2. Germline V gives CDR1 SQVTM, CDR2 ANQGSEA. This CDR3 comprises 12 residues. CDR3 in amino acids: CSVGDSHTEAFF. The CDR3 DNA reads TGCAGCGTTGGGGACAGTCACACTGAAGCTTTCTTT.

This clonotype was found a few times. CDR3 protein: CASSQEETGQGNYGYTF. Here the CDR3 DNA reads TGCGCCAGCAGCCAAGAAGAAACGGGACAGGGGAATTATGGCTACACCTTC. V usage is TRBV4-3 and J usage is TRBJ1-2; 10 positions agree with TRBD1. V shed 0 bases and J 5 bases; nucleotides not matched to a gene: 9. This CDR3 contains 17 residues. Germline V gives CDR1 LGHNA, CDR2 YSLEER.

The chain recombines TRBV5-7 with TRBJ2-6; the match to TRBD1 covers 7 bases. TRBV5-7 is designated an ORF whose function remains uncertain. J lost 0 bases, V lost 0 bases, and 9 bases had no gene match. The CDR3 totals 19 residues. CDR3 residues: CASSLVFGDSFSGANVLTF. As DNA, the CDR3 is TGTGCCAGCAGCTTGGTATTCGGGGACAGCTTCTCTGGGGCCAACGTCCTGACTTTC.

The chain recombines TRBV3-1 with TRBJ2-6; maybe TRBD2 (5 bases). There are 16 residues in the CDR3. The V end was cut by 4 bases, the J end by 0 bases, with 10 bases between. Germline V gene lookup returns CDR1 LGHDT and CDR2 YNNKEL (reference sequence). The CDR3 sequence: CASSRTAGSGANVLTF. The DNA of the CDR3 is TGTGCCAGCAGCCGTACCGCGGGCTCTGGGGCCAACGTCCTGACTTTC.

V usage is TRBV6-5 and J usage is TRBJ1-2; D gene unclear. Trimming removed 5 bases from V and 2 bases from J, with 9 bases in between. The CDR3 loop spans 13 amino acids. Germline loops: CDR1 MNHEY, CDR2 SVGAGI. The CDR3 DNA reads TGTGCCAGCAGTGACGACGGCAACTATGGCTACACCTTC. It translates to CASSDDGNYGYTF.

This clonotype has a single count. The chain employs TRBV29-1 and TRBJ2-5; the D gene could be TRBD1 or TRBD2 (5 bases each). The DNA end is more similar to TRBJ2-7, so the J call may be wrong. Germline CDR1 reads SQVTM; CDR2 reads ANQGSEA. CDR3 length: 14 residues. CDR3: CSVERDGTSHEQYF. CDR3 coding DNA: TGCAGCGTTGAGAGGGACGGTACGTCCCACGAGCAGTACTTC.

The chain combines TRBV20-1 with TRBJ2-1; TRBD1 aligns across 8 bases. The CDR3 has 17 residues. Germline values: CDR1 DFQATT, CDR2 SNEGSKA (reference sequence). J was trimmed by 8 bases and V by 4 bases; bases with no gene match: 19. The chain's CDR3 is CSAIDEDRGRFVYEQFF. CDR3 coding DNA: TGCAGTGCTATAGACGAAGACAGGGGCCGGTTCGTCTATGAGCAGTTCTTC.

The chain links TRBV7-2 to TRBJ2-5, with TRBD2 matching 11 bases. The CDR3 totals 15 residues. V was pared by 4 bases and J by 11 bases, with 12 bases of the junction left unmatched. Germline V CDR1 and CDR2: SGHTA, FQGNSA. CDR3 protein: CASSSLAGGGGEQYF. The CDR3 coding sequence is TGTGCCAGCAGCTCTCTAGCGGGGGGCGGGGGTGAGCAGTACTTC.